The clone carrying this TCR beta chain was seen ten or more times. The antigen is unknown. After removal of 4 bases from V and 4 bases from J, the junction contained 13 bases not matched to a gene. Germline CDR1 and CDR2: SEHNR and FQNEAQ (reference sequence). This CDR3 spans 17 amino acids. Attachment of unique molecular identifiers was made to individual cDNA molecules. TCRdb redid the calling of the 5' RACE reads with MiXCR, one entry per CDR3 protein. The sample has approximately 90,000 distinct CDR3 sequences, approximately 11% seen once. The data were taken from a study of early T cells in non-severe SARS-CoV-2 infection. The overall study: Chains were unpaired, as sequencing was done on bulk RNA from unsorted whole blood.

Findings of the study overall: Lookups in VDJdb leaned toward anti-spike CD8 responses and missed private and CD4 specificities.

J is TRBJ2-1 and V is TRBV7-9; 7 nucleotides line up with TRBD1. The receptor comes from an adult who was a healthcare worker with PCR-confirmed SARS-CoV-2 infection or an uninfected control (not recorded which). The source was whole blood, collected at baseline. The CDR3: CASSSRTGAPNYNEQFF. The DNA of the CDR3 is TGTGCCAGCAGCTCCCGTACAGGGGCCCCCAATTACAATGAGCAGTTCTTC.